A single sample is the source of the 32 T cell receptor beta chains below, sequenced in a study of blood T cell repertoires in COVID-19 (dated by TCRdb to about 2020). Library generation was performed with the immunoSEQ multiplex PCR assay. Entries here come from immuneACCESS through TCRdb and include only in-frame sequences with V and J called. Some clones fail to appear in such tables; in the studies checked, an unresolved V gene covers under half of the shortfall, and the cause of the remainder is unknown. This sample lists around 260,000 clones; approximately 83% were detected once. The ten largest clones capture roughly 9.4% of the sample. Sequenced sample: peripheral blood. These receptors all stem from a woman aged 45-60 years who had recovered from COVID-19.

The V call is TRBV18, the J call TRBJ1-4, with 7 bases fitting TRBD1. The CDR3 spans 15 residues. With V trimmed by 1 base and J by 5 bases, 4 bases remained unmatched. The germline V gene encodes CDR1 KGHSH and CDR2 LQKENI. CDR3 bases: TGTGCCAGCTCACCACTCGGGACAGCAAATGAAAAACTGTTTTTT. Its protein is CASSPLGTANEKLFF.

V is TRBV28 and J is TRBJ2-2; 7 bases fit TRBD2. The V gene end was trimmed by 5 bases and the J gene end by 0 bases; junction bases not matched to a gene: 6. This CDR3 comprises 16 residues. Germline loops: CDR1 MDHEN, CDR2 SYDVKM. The CDR3 DNA reads as TGTGCCAGCAGTCCCTGGAGCGGGGCGAACACCGGGGAGCTGTTTTTT. It codes for CASSPWSGANTGELFF.

The V gene is TRBV19, the J gene TRBJ1-1; no reliable D call. This CDR3 is built from 14 residues. The germline V and J ends were trimmed by 7 bases and 4 bases, with 16 bases remaining between them. Germline CDR1 reads LNHDA; CDR2 reads SQIVND (reference sequence). The CDR3: CASNTGYASTEAFF. DNA for the CDR3: TGTGCCAGTAATACCGGGTACGCGAGCACTGAAGCTTTCTTT.

This sequence joins TRBV30 and TRBJ1-6; 8 bases line up with TRBD1. Trimming cost V 4 bases and J 5 bases; bases outside gene matches: 16. Per the germline V gene, CDR1 is GTSNPN and CDR2 is SVGIG (reference sequence). This CDR3 region has 18 residues. CDR3 region: CAWIGQGHGGGNNSPLHF. DNA of the CDR3: TGTGCCTGGATCGGACAGGGCCACGGTGGTGGAAATAATTCACCCCTCCACTTT.

The CDR3 nucleotides read TGTGCCAGCAGCTCGGACGGGGGTACGCAGTATTTT. Protein product: CASSSDGGTQYF. The chain links TRBV5-8 to TRBJ2-3; D is possibly TRBD2 (6 bases). CDR1 and CDR2 (germline): SGHTS, YDEGEE. V lost 3 bases and J 8 bases, leaving 10 bases between the germline ends. The CDR3 runs to 12 residues.

This clone was detected once. The J gene is TRBJ2-1, the V gene TRBV5-6; 10 nucleotides align to TRBD2. Trimming took 2 bases from V and 4 from J; bases not matched to a gene: 3. Germline V CDR1 and CDR2: SGHDT, YYEEEE. The length of the CDR3 is 15 residues. The CDR3 DNA follows: TGTGCCAGCAGCTTAGCGGGAGGGCTGTACAATGAGCAGTTCTTC. It yields the protein CASSLAGGLYNEQFF. The complete variable domain, with remaining parts taken from reference TRBV5-6 and TRBJ2-1, reads DAGVTQSPTHLIKTRGQQVTLRCSPKSGHDTVSWYQQALGQGPQFIFQYYEEEERQRGNFPDRFSGHQFPNYSSELNVNALLLGDSALYLCASSLAGGLYNEQFFGPGTRLTVL.

This sequence joins TRBV7-2 and TRBJ1-4, with 7 bases aligning to TRBD1. Trimming cost V 5 bases and J 7 bases; bases outside gene matches: 10. The CDR3 is made up of 15 amino acids. Germline lookup yields CDR1 SGHTA and CDR2 FQGNSA. The CDR3 region has the DNA TGTGCCAGCAGCCCAAACAGGGGCAGGGCTGAAAAACTGTTTTTT. It codes for CASSPNRGRAEKLFF.

This clone was seen a single time. The rearrangement uses TRBV6-2 or TRBV6-3 and TRBJ2-7, with 9 bases fitting TRBD2. This CDR3 has 18 amino acids. Germline values: CDR1 MNHEY, CDR2 SVGEGT. Trimming removed 0 bases from V and 1 base from J; junction bases left unmatched: 10. The CDR3 loop is CASSYSMPSGGLSYEQYF. CDR3 nucleotide sequence: TGTGCCAGCAGTTACTCGATGCCGAGCGGGGGGCTTTCCTACGAGCAGTACTTC.

This clone occurred many times. The chain links TRBV6-6 to TRBJ2-3, with TRBD2 matching 9 bases. Per germline, CDR1 MNHNY and CDR2 SVGAGI (reference sequence). The J segment lost 6 bases and the V segment lost 6 bases, leaving 10 bases of the junction unmatched. The CDR3 loop spans 15 amino acids. As DNA, the CDR3 is TGTGCCAGCAGACTTAGCGGGGCGGGAGGGGATACGCAGTATTTT. This codes for CASRLSGAGGDTQYF.

This sequence joins TRBV4-3 and TRBJ2-7; 9 bases agree with TRBD1. The V and J ends lost 0 bases and 2 bases, in that order; junction bases with no gene match: 2. The germline CDR1 and CDR2 sequences are LGHNA and YSLEER. This CDR3 spans 15 amino acids. CDR3 nucleotides: TGCGCCAGCAGCCAAGAGTGGACAGGGGCCTACGAGCAGTACTTC. It translates to CASSQEWTGAYEQYF.

The chain joins TRBV7-8 to TRBJ2-7; tentatively, D is TRBD2 (5 bases). Germline V gives CDR1 SGHVS, CDR2 FQNEAQ. The CDR3 totals 16 residues. Trimming shortened V by 1 base and J by 6 bases, and 19 bases separated the two germline ends. CDR3 region: CASSLGPVVVRGEQYF. In nucleotides, the CDR3 is TGTGCCAGCAGCTTAGGTCCAGTGGTCGTCCGGGGCGAGCAGTACTTC.

This chain connects TRBV6-4 to TRBJ2-7, with 9 positions matching TRBD2. CDR3 length equals 14 residues. J lost 3 bases, V lost 11 bases, and 11 bases had no gene match. From germline, CDR1 is MRHNA and CDR2 SNTAGT. For the CDR3, the DNA is TGTGCCCCCATGGCGGGAGGGCCGAACTACGAGCAGTACTTC. This codes for CAPMAGGPNYEQYF.

Of note for this clone: The junction differs from germline at one of its ends, possibly a read error. The V gene is TRBV28, the J gene TRBJ1-1; 7 nucleotides align to TRBD1. The germline V gene encodes CDR1 MDHEN and CDR2 SYDVKM. The CDR3 spans 11 residues. The CDR3 loop reads CASLTGTEGVF. For the CDR3, the DNA is TGTGCCAGCCTTACCGGGACAGAAGGGGTCTTT. Using reference TRBV28 and TRBJ1-1 for the parts outside the CDR3, the full variable domain is DVKVTQSSRYLVKRTGEKVFLECVQDMDHENMFWYRQDPGLGLRLIYFSYDVKMKEKGDIPEGYSVSREKKERFSLILESASTNQTSMYLCASLTGTEGVFGQGTRLTVV.

The CDR3 sequence: CASSLSPTGMNEAFF. The DNA of the CDR3 is TGTGCCAGCAGCTTATCCCCTACCGGGATGAATGAAGCTTTCTTT. The gene calls are TRBV7-3 and TRBJ1-1; D call uncertain. Germline V CDR1 and CDR2: SGHTA, FQGTGA. CDR3 length: 15 residues. The V gene lost 2 bases and the J gene lost 7 bases, with 17 bases spanning the gap.

The V gene is TRBV2, the J gene TRBJ1-1; TRBD1 might be the D (5 bases). Germline V gene lookup returns CDR1 SNHLY and CDR2 FYNNEI. The V end was cut by 6 bases, the J end by 4 bases, with 12 bases between. The length of the CDR3 is 13 residues. The CDR3 here is CASRRDGGTEAFF. In nucleotides, the CDR3 is TGTGCCAGCAGGAGGGACGGGGGCACTGAAGCTTTCTTT.

This chain uses TRBV7-3 with TRBJ2-1; 10 positions match TRBD2. CDR1 SGHTA and CDR2 FQGTGA come from the germline V gene. This CDR3 comprises 16 residues. Trimming cost V 5 bases and J 1 base; bases outside gene matches: 5. Here the CDR3 reads CASSHGSGGSYNEQFF. The CDR3 nucleotides are TGTGCCAGCAGCCATGGTAGCGGGGGGTCCTACAATGAGCAGTTCTTC.

This chain uses TRBV28 with TRBJ1-1, with 7 bases lining up with TRBD1. Losses at the gene ends were 7 bases for V and 5 bases for J; bases not matched to a gene: 13. The germline gives CDR1 MDHEN, CDR2 SYDVKM. The CDR3 spans 15 residues. DNA of the CDR3: TGTGCCAGCACCCCTGGGGGACAGCGGTATACTGAAGCTTTCTTT. It yields the protein CASTPGGQRYTEAFF.

The chain couples TRBV19 to TRBJ1-4; D is ambiguous. Deletions cut 6 bases from V and 3 bases from J, with 8 bases between. The CDR3 has 13 amino acids. Germline V gene lookup returns CDR1 LNHDA and CDR2 SQIVND (reference sequence). The DNA of the CDR3 is TGTGCCAGTAGCTCGAGGTCTAATGAAAAACTGTTTTTT. Translated, it gives CASSSRSNEKLFF.

The chain employs TRBV11-2 and TRBJ2-7; 9 nucleotides match TRBD2. Trimming at V came to 3 bases and at J to 4 bases, leaving 7 bases not matched to a gene. From germline, CDR1 is SGHAT and CDR2 FQNNGV. The CDR3 has 15 amino acids. The CDR3 loop reads CASSFNPSGKYEQYF. The CDR3 bases are TGTGCCAGCAGCTTTAATCCTAGCGGGAAGTACGAGCAGTACTTC.

The V gene is TRBV10-1, the J gene TRBJ2-1; 8 bases fit TRBD1. Unmatched junction bases numbered 17, after V lost 8 bases and J lost 5 bases. Germline loops: CDR1 WNHNN, CDR2 SYGVQD (reference sequence). The CDR3 is made up of 17 amino acids. The CDR3 region has the DNA TGCGCCAGCGTCAAGGACAGGGCTACATTCCTTGACAATGAGCAGTTCTTC. As protein: CASVKDRATFLDNEQFF.

The V and J genes are TRBV6-5 and TRBJ2-7; TRBD2 matches at 7 bases. The CDR3 sequence is 14 residues long. Germline V gives CDR1 MNHEY, CDR2 SVGAGI. Losses at the gene ends were 6 bases for V and 5 bases for J; bases not matched to a gene: 10. Here the CDR3 DNA reads TGTGCCAGCAGGGTCTTGAGGCGGGGGAACGAGCAGTACTTC. The encoded protein is CASRVLRRGNEQYF.

The chain links TRBV5-3 to TRBJ1-5, with 9 bases that match TRBD1. TRBV5-3 is an open reading frame whose function is uncertain. The CDR3 consists of 14 residues. The V and J ends lost 0 bases and 10 bases, in that order; junction bases with no gene match: 5. The CDR3 bases are TGTGCCAGAAGCTTGGGACAGGGGGGAGGACCCCAGCATTTT. Amino acid sequence: CARSLGQGGGPQHF.

The chain joins TRBV9 to TRBJ2-7; D perhaps matches TRBD1 (7 bases). CDR1 SGDLS and CDR2 YYNGEE come from the germline V gene. This CDR3 comprises 17 residues. V was shortened by 4 bases and J by 0 bases, with 20 bases between the two germline ends. As DNA, the CDR3 is TGTGCCAGCAGCCCTCCCCCAGGGGGGCCCCACTCCTACGAGCAGTACTTC. As protein: CASSPPPGGPHSYEQYF.

This chain links TRBV4-2 with TRBJ2-5, with TRBD2 identical over 8 bases. The CDR3 contains 15 residues. Germline V lookup: CDR1 LGHNA, CDR2 YNFKEQ. Unmatched junction bases numbered 8, after V lost 3 bases and J lost 5 bases. CDR3 protein: CASSQTEAGDETQYF. The CDR3 nucleotides are TGTGCCAGCAGCCAGACCGAAGCGGGGGACGAGACCCAGTACTTC.

The V and J genes are TRBV4-2 and TRBJ1-1, with 9 bases lining up with TRBD1. V dropped 1 base and J dropped 4; count of bases not matched to a gene: 7. This CDR3 has 16 residues. CDR1 and CDR2 (germline): LGHNA, YNFKEQ. DNA for the CDR3: TGTGCCAGCAGCCAAGGCCATACAGGGGGCGGCACTGAAGCTTTCTTT. Amino acid sequence: CASSQGHTGGGTEAFF.

The chain combines TRBV7-3 with TRBJ2-3, with TRBD2 matching 8 bases. V lost 3 bases to trimming and J lost 1 base; unmatched junction nucleotides: 9. The germline CDR1 and CDR2 sequences are SGHTA and FQGTGA. This CDR3 comprises 17 residues. In DNA, the CDR3 is TGTGCCAGCAGCTTGGGCCCAGCGGGGGCCGGCACAGATACGCAGTATTTT. Amino acid sequence: CASSLGPAGAGTDTQYF.

The rearrangement joins TRBV19 to TRBJ2-1, with 12 bases fitting TRBD2. Germline V gives CDR1 LNHDA, CDR2 SQIVND (reference sequence). The CDR3 sequence is 15 residues long. J was trimmed by 3 bases and V by 5 bases; bases with no gene match: 2. The CDR3 sequence: CASSQLAGGYNEQFF. The CDR3 region has the DNA TGTGCCAGTAGTCAACTAGCGGGGGGCTACAATGAGCAGTTCTTC.

V and J are TRBV7-2 and TRBJ2-1; 9 nucleotides line up with TRBD2. Germline-derived CDR1 and CDR2 are SGHTA and FQGNSA. V shed 7 bases and J 6 bases; nucleotides not matched to a gene: 7. This CDR3 is 14 amino acids long. The CDR3 DNA follows: TGTGCCAGCAAGAGACTAGCGGAGTCCAATGAGCAGTTCTTC. Protein product: CASKRLAESNEQFF.

V and J are TRBV5-6 and TRBJ2-7; 9 positions agree with TRBD1. The germline gives CDR1 SGHDT, CDR2 YYEEEE. With V trimmed by 4 bases and J by 3 bases, 5 bases remained unmatched. The CDR3 is 14 amino acids. The CDR3 coding sequence is TGTGCCAGCAGCCCGGGACAGGGTTACTACGAGCAGTACTTC. Its protein is CASSPGQGYYEQYF.

The gene calls are TRBV19 and TRBJ2-7; D might be TRBD1 (6 bases). Germline V lookup: CDR1 LNHDA, CDR2 SQIVND (reference sequence). This CDR3 has 15 residues. Trimming stripped 6 bases from V and 2 bases from J, with 17 bases between. The CDR3 loop reads CASRSHRDSPYEQYF. CDR3 nucleotides: TGTGCCAGTAGAAGTCACAGGGATAGCCCCTACGAGCAGTACTTC.

This clone was seen only a few times. CDR3 bases: TGTGCCAGCAGCCCAGTCCCCGGAGAGGCTGGCGAGCAGTACTTC. It translates to CASSPVPGEAGEQYF. The rearrangement uses TRBV6-5 and TRBJ2-7, with unresolved D. CDR1 MNHEY and CDR2 SVGAGI come from the germline V gene. This CDR3 is built from 15 residues. The V end lost 6 bases, the J end lost 6 bases, and 21 bases lay between the germline ends.

This chain connects TRBV19 to TRBJ1-6, with D possibly matching TRBD1 (6 bases). The V and J ends lost 3 bases and 4 bases respectively, with 7 bases between them. Germline values: CDR1 LNHDA, CDR2 SQIVND (reference sequence). The CDR3 sequence is 14 residues long. The CDR3 reads CASSIQGYNSPLHF. The DNA for the CDR3 is TGTGCCAGTAGTATCCAGGGGTATAATTCACCCCTCCACTTT.